This T cell receptor beta chain was found in a study of technical replicates of blood from a handful of donors. Sequencing was performed with immunoSEQ multiplex PCR; in TCRdb, only in-frame clones are kept and a portion is missing. There are 75,000 to 95,000 clones in the sample; roughly 96% occur only once, and approximately 0.25% lies in the top ten. This clone was found once. This TCR came from a human donor in good health. Material for sequencing was T cells isolated from PBMCs.

The CDR3 here is CASSIAGSSYNEQFF. CDR3 DNA sequence: TGTGCCAGTAGTATAGCCGGGTCCTCCTACAATGAGCAGTTCTTC. The V and J genes are TRBV19 and TRBJ2-1; D is uncertain. Trimming shortened V by 1 base and J by 0 bases, and 7 bases separated the two germline ends. The germline CDR1 and CDR2 sequences are LNHDA and SQIVND (reference sequence). The length of the CDR3 is 15 residues.